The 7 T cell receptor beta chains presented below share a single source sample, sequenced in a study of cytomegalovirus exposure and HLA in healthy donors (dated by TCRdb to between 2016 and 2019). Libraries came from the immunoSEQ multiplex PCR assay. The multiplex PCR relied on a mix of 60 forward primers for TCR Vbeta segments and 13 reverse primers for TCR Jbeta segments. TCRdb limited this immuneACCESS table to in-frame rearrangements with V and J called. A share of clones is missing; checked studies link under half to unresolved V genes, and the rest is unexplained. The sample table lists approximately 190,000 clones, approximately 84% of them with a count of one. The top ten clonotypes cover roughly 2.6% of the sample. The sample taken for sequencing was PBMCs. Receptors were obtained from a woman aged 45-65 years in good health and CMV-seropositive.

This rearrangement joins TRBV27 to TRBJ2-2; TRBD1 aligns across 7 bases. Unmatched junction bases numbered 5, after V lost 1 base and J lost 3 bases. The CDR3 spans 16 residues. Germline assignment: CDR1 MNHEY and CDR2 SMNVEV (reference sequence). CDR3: CASSLYITGDTGELFF. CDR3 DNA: TGTGCCAGCAGTTTATACATCACAGGGGACACCGGGGAGCTGTTTTTT.

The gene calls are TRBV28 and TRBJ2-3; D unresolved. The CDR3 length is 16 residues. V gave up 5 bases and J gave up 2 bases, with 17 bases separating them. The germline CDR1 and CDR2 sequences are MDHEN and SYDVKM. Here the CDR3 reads CASSIPTQPATDTQYF. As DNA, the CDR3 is TGTGCCAGCAGTATCCCGACTCAGCCCGCCACAGATACGCAGTATTTT.

This chain's CDR3 is CASSLDQSVQETQYF. The CDR3 coding sequence is TGTGCCAGCAGCTTAGACCAATCGGTGCAAGAGACCCAGTACTTC. The chain employs TRBV7-9 and TRBJ2-5; D remains ambiguous. CDR3 length: 15 residues. V lost 1 base and J lost 2, with 11 bases in between. Germline-derived CDR1 and CDR2 are SEHNR and FQNEAQ (reference sequence). The full variable domain, rest sourced from reference TRBV7-9 and TRBJ2-5, is DTGVSQNPRHKITKRGQNVTFRCDPISEHNRLYWYRQTLGQGPEFLTYFQNEAQLEKSRLLSDRFSAERPKGSFSTLEIQRTEQGDSAMYLCASSLDQSVQETQYFGPGTRLLVL.

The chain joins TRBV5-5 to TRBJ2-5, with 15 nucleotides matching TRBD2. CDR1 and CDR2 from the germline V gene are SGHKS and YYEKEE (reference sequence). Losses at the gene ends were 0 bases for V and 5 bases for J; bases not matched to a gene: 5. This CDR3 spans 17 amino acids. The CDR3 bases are TGTGCCAGCAGCTTGGGACGAGGGACTAGCGGGGGGGAGACCCAGTACTTC. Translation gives CASSLGRGTSGGETQYF.

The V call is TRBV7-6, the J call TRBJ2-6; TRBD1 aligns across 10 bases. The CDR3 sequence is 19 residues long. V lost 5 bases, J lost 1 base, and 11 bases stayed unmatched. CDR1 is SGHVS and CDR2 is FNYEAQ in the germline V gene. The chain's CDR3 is CASSPSGTGALSGANVLTF. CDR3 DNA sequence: TGTGCCAGCAGCCCCTCCGGGACAGGGGCATTATCTGGGGCCAACGTCCTGACTTTC. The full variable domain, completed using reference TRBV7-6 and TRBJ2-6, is GAGVSQSPRYKVTKRGQDVALRCDPISGHVSLYWYRQALGQGPEFLTYFNYEAQQDKSGLPNDRFSAERPEGSISTLTIQRTEQRDSAMYRCASSPSGTGALSGANVLTFGAGSRLTVL.

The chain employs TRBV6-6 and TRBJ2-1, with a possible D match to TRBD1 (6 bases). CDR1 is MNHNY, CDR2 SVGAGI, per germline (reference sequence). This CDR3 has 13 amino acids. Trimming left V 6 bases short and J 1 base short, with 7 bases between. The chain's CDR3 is CASRGASYNEQFF. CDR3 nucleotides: TGTGCCAGCAGGGGGGCTTCCTACAATGAGCAGTTCTTC.

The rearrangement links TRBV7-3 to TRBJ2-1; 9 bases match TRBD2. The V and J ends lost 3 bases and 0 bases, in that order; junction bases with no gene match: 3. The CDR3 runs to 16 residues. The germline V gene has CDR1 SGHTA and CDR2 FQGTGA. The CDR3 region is CASSLGSGSSYNEQFF. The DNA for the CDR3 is TGTGCCAGCAGCTTGGGTAGCGGGAGCTCCTACAATGAGCAGTTCTTC.